A single sample is the source of the 31 T cell receptor beta chains below, sequenced in a study of T-cell memory formation after mild COVID-19. TCRdb independently ran MiXCR on the 5' RACE reads; one entry per CDR3 protein. The sample yields about 130,000 distinct CDR3 sequences, approximately 6.3% seen once. The sequencing sample was made of PBMCs or a T cell subset sorted from them (not recorded which). These TCRs come from an adult woman who had mild COVID-19 (a few samples of this study predate the infection). Cell type and time point are not known.

The chain joins TRBV7-2 to TRBJ1-5; D is possibly TRBD1 (6 bases). Trimming removed 1 base at V and 4 bases at J, with 8 bases between. The CDR3 extends over 14 amino acids. Germline V gene sequence: CDR1 SGHTA, CDR2 FQGNSA. The chain's CDR3 is CASSLVGGNQPQHF. DNA of the CDR3: TGTGCCAGCAGCTTAGTAGGGGGGAATCAGCCCCAGCATTTT.

The sample holds a few counts of this clonotype. The chain is built from TRBV7-8 and TRBJ2-2, with 9 bases matching TRBD1. V trimming: 6 bases; J trimming: 6 bases; junction bases outside the gene matches: 14. Germline V gene lookup returns CDR1 SGHVS and CDR2 FQNEAQ. This CDR3 comprises 17 residues. CDR3 sequence (DNA): TGTGCCAGCAGGTTATCCGCCGGGACAGGGAGCGCCGGGGAGCTGTTTTTT. It encodes CASRLSAGTGSAGELFF.

The chain links TRBV4-1 to TRBJ2-7; 14 positions agree with TRBD2. Germline lookup yields CDR1 MGHRA and CDR2 YSYEKL. The CDR3 loop spans 19 amino acids. The J segment lost 1 base and the V segment lost 4 bases, leaving 12 bases of the junction unmatched. CDR3 region: CASSPLRLGTSGGSYEQYF. CDR3 bases: TGCGCCAGCAGCCCGTTGAGACTCGGGACTAGCGGGGGATCCTACGAGCAGTACTTC.

The CDR3 loop reads CASLGTGGGDGYTF. Here the CDR3 DNA reads TGTGCCAGCCTCGGGACAGGGGGCGGGGATGGCTACACCTTC. The chain couples TRBV6-5 to TRBJ1-2; 12 bases are shared with TRBD1. The J segment lost 6 bases and the V segment lost 8 bases, leaving 7 bases of the junction unmatched. The CDR3 extends over 14 amino acids. Germline values: CDR1 MNHEY, CDR2 SVGAGI.

This clonotype has a handful of counts. As DNA, the CDR3 is TGTGCCATCAAAGGGGAATGGGCCTCCGGGGAGCTGTTTTTT. It is translated as CAIKGEWASGELFF. The chain has TRBV10-3 and TRBJ2-2, with TRBD1 as a possible D gene (5 bases). V lost 7 bases to trimming and J lost 6 bases, with 15 bases between them. Per the germline V gene, CDR1 is ENHRY and CDR2 is SYGVKD. This CDR3 spans 14 amino acids.

This clonotype showed up just a few times. This chain joins TRBV29-1 and TRBJ2-1; D unclear. CDR3 length: 12 amino acids. Germline lookup yields CDR1 SQVTM and CDR2 ANQGSEA. Trimming stripped 7 bases from V and 0 bases from J, with 7 bases between. The CDR3 loop reads CSGQSSYNEQFF. The DNA for the CDR3 is TGCAGCGGTCAATCCTCCTACAATGAGCAGTTCTTC.

A few counts support this clonotype. The chain employs TRBV5-1 and TRBJ2-5; 7 nucleotides match TRBD2. The CDR3 sequence is 17 residues long. With 0 bases clipped from V and 5 bases from J, the junction kept 13 bases outside the gene matches. Germline lookup yields CDR1 SGHRS and CDR2 YFSETQ. The CDR3 DNA sequence: TGCGCCAGCAGCTTGGAAGGGGCTAGCGGAGCCGGGGAGACCCAGTACTTC. Amino acid sequence: CASSLEGASGAGETQYF.

This clonotype was seen a handful of times. The chain has TRBV6-5 and TRBJ1-1; D gene ambiguous. This CDR3 is built from 12 residues. Germline CDR1 is MNHEY and CDR2 is SVGAGI. Trimming shortened V by 3 bases and J by 4 bases, and 6 bases separated the two germline ends. The chain's CDR3 is CASSYGGTEAFF. As DNA, the CDR3 is TGTGCCAGCAGTTATGGTGGCACTGAAGCTTTCTTT.

At least ten counts were recorded for this clonotype. The gene calls are TRBV6-5 and TRBJ2-7; no definite D call. V lost 0 bases to trimming and J lost 2 bases, with 8 bases between them. The CDR3 consists of 14 residues. Germline V gene lookup returns CDR1 MNHEY and CDR2 SVGAGI. The CDR3 spells CASSYSPPPYEQYF. CDR3 bases: TGTGCCAGCAGTTACTCGCCACCGCCCTACGAGCAGTACTTC.

In this sample, this clonotype turned up many times. CDR3 loop: CASSLAPETQYF. The CDR3 DNA follows: TGCGCCAGCAGCTTGGCGCCAGAGACCCAGTACTTC. The gene calls are TRBV5-1 and TRBJ2-5; D is uncertain. The germline gives CDR1 SGHRS, CDR2 YFSETQ. The V end was cut by 0 bases, the J end by 4 bases, with 4 bases between. CDR3 size: 12 residues. Together with reference TRBV5-1 and TRBJ2-5, the CDR3 gives the full variable domain: KAGVTQTPRYLIKTRGQQVTLSCSPISGHRSVSWYQQTPGQGLQFLFEYFSETQRNKGNFPGRFSGRQFSNSRSEMNVSTLELGDSALYLCASSLAPETQYFGPGTRLLVL.

The chain employs TRBV29-1 and TRBJ2-3; TRBD2 aligns across 9 bases. This CDR3 spans 14 amino acids. Germline CDR1 SQVTM, CDR2 ANQGSEA. V shed 7 bases and J 1 base; nucleotides not matched to a gene: 6. CDR3 amino acids: CSGSSGDGTDTQYF. The CDR3 DNA reads TGCAGCGGATCTAGCGGGGATGGCACAGATACGCAGTATTTT.

The chain combines TRBV7-2 with TRBJ2-1, with D perhaps TRBD2 (6 bases). The V end lost 4 bases, the J end lost 8 bases, and 9 bases lay between the germline ends. From germline, CDR1 is SGHTA and CDR2 FQGNSA. The CDR3 is 12 residues long. The DNA for the CDR3 is TGTGCCAGCAGCTCGTGGGGGGATGAGCAGTTCTTC. Translated: CASSSWGDEQFF.

This clonotype was counted ten times or more. The chain couples TRBV7-2 to TRBJ2-1, with no clear D. Germline V gene sequence: CDR1 SGHTA, CDR2 FQGNSA. CDR3 length equals 15 residues. V lost 7 bases, J lost 0 bases, and 13 bases lay in between. CDR3 nucleotides: TGTGCCAGCACTCCTGGACGGAGCTCCTACAATGAGCAGTTCTTC. Its protein product is CASTPGRSSYNEQFF.

The genes are TRBV18 and TRBJ2-2; D unresolved. The CDR3 is 14 residues long. V lost 6 bases and J 16 bases, leaving 24 bases between the germline ends. Germline loops: CDR1 KGHSH, CDR2 LQKENI. CDR3 in amino acids: CASSPLTYEVLKFF. In DNA form, the CDR3 reads TGTGCCAGCTCTCCCCTCACCTACGAAGTCCTGAAGTTTTTT. Combining the CDR3 with reference TRBV18 and TRBJ2-2 gives the whole variable domain NAGVMQNPRHLVRRRGQEARLRCSPMKGHSHVYWYRQLPEEGLKFMVYLQKENIIDESGMPKERFSAEFPKEGPSILRIQQVVRGDSAAYFCASSPLTYEVLKFFGEGSRLTVL.

Ten or more counts support this clonotype. The chain combines TRBV7-8 with TRBJ1-2; 8 bases agree with TRBD1. Looked up from germline, CDR1 is SGHVS and CDR2 is FQNEAQ. The CDR3 is made up of 15 amino acids. V lost 2 bases, J lost 4 bases, and 6 bases stayed unmatched. CDR3: CASSLRVDRGYGYTF. The CDR3 DNA reads TGTGCCAGCAGCTTAAGAGTTGACAGGGGCTATGGCTACACCTTC.

The chain employs TRBV3-1 and TRBJ2-1; 12 nucleotides match TRBD2. V lost 1 base to trimming and J lost 11 bases; unmatched junction nucleotides: 18. CDR1 LGHDT and CDR2 YNNKEL come from the germline V gene (reference sequence). The CDR3 is 19 amino acids. The CDR3 region is CASSQGSLAGGPGGTKQFF. DNA for the CDR3: TGTGCCAGCAGCCAAGGGAGCCTAGCGGGAGGGCCGGGAGGAACGAAGCAGTTCTTC.

The gene calls are TRBV20-1 and TRBJ2-7; no clear D. The CDR3 covers 13 residues. The germline V gene encodes CDR1 DFQATT and CDR2 SNEGSKA (reference sequence). The germline V and J ends were trimmed by 1 base and 3 bases, with 10 bases remaining between them. As DNA, the CDR3 is TGCAGTGCTAGAGGGGAAGGGCTCTACGAGCAGTACTTC. This codes for CSARGEGLYEQYF.

The chain joins TRBV19 to TRBJ1-5, with D perhaps TRBD1 (6 bases). Per germline, CDR1 LNHDA and CDR2 SQIVND (reference sequence). The CDR3 runs 15 residues. The ends were cut back, 1 base at V and 4 bases at J, with 11 bases in the middle. The CDR3, as DNA: TGTGCCAGTAGTATAGCCAGGGGTGGGAATCAGCCCCAGCATTTT. It is translated as CASSIARGGNQPQHF.

In this sample, this clonotype turned up a few times. The chain combines TRBV20-1 with TRBJ2-7, with D tentatively TRBD1 or TRBD2 (5 bases each). Germline V gene sequence: CDR1 DFQATT, CDR2 SNEGSKA (reference sequence). CDR3 length equals 14 residues. The ends were cut back, 1 base at V and 4 bases at J, with 14 bases in the middle. CDR3 loop: CSARVQGRPYEQYF. CDR3 bases: TGCAGTGCTAGAGTCCAGGGACGGCCGTACGAGCAGTACTTC.

This clonotype has just one count. CDR3 DNA: TGTGCCAGCAGCCAAGATCATATCGGGGGTAGCAATCAGCCCCAGCATTTT. It translates to CASSQDHIGGSNQPQHF. The chain has TRBV4-2 and TRBJ1-5; possible D gene TRBD1, 5 bases. Germline V CDR1 and CDR2: LGHNA, YNFKEQ. The CDR3 spans 17 residues. V gave up 0 bases and J gave up 0 bases, with 12 bases separating them.

At least ten counts were recorded for this clonotype. V and J are TRBV7-6 and TRBJ1-6, with D possibly being TRBD1 (5 bases). Trimming took 6 bases from V and 7 from J, leaving 16 bases between them. Germline assignment: CDR1 SGHVS and CDR2 FNYEAQ. CDR3 length: 15 residues. CDR3 region: CASSYRNQGNSPLHF. CDR3 DNA sequence: TGTGCCAGCAGTTACAGAAACCAGGGCAATTCACCCCTCCACTTT.

This clonotype was recorded many times. The chain has TRBV3-1 and TRBJ2-1; 12 bases map to TRBD2. This CDR3 is 18 amino acids long. V trimming: 4 bases; J trimming: 4 bases; junction bases outside the gene matches: 11. Germline V gene lookup returns CDR1 LGHDT and CDR2 YNNKEL (reference sequence). The CDR3 bases are TGTGCCAGCAGCCCTAGGACTAGCGGGACTCCTCCTTACAATGAGCAGTTCTTC. Translated, it gives CASSPRTSGTPPYNEQFF.

In its sample, this clonotype was seen a few times. The chain uses TRBV20-1 and TRBJ1-2; D possibly corresponds to TRBD1 (5 bases). This CDR3 has 15 amino acids. The germline CDR1 and CDR2 sequences are DFQATT and SNEGSKA (reference sequence). Deletions cut 3 bases from V and 1 base from J, with 15 bases between. Written as DNA, the CDR3 is TGCAGTGCTAGGTCGGGACGGGGGGATAACTATGGCTACACCTTC. This gives the protein CSARSGRGDNYGYTF.

This clonotype was observed many times. The chain is built from TRBV5-5 and TRBJ2-7, with D perhaps TRBD2 (6 bases). This CDR3 has 15 amino acids. The V gene's germline CDR1 is SGHKS and CDR2 YYEKEE (reference sequence). Trimming cost V 0 bases and J 0 bases, with 10 bases left between them. This chain's CDR3 is CASSLGLGVSYEQYF. The CDR3 bases are TGTGCCAGCAGCTTGGGACTAGGGGTCTCCTACGAGCAGTACTTC.

There are a few counts of this clonotype. The V and J genes are TRBV30 and TRBJ1-4; D gene unclear. The CDR3 runs to 16 residues. V was clipped by 4 bases and J by 0 bases, with 15 bases between them. Germline lookup yields CDR1 GTSNPN and CDR2 SVGIG (reference sequence). The DNA for the CDR3 is TGTGCCTGGAATATAGGGAGGACCTCAACTAATGAAAAACTGTTTTTT. It yields the protein CAWNIGRTSTNEKLFF. The full variable domain, completed using reference TRBV30 and TRBJ1-4, is SQTIHQWPATLVQPVGSPLSLECTVEGTSNPNLYWYRQAAGRGLQLLFYSVGIGQISSEVPQNLSASRPQDRQFILSSKKLLLSDSGFYLCAWNIGRTSTNEKLFFGSGTQLSVL.

This clonotype has only a few counts. The V call is TRBV24-1, the J call TRBJ2-3, with a weak D call TRBD2 (6 bases). Germline values: CDR1 KGHDR, CDR2 SFDVKD. Trimming stripped 9 bases from V and 2 bases from J, with 23 bases between. CDR3 size: 17 residues. CDR3 amino acids: CATVRRENGSPTDTQYF. Here the CDR3 DNA reads TGTGCCACCGTCCGACGGGAGAATGGTTCCCCCACAGATACGCAGTATTTT.

This clonotype was seen at least ten times. The chain carries TRBV7-3 and TRBJ1-1; no definite D call. CDR1 is SGHTA, CDR2 FQGTGA, per germline. V lost 11 bases to trimming and J lost 4 bases, with 14 bases between them. The CDR3 spans 12 residues. The CDR3 DNA follows: TGTGCCGAGAGAGAATCGGGCACTGAAGCTTTCTTT. As protein: CAERESGTEAFF.

The V call is TRBV2, the J call TRBJ1-5; 7 bases match TRBD1. Germline V gene lookup returns CDR1 SNHLY and CDR2 FYNNEI. V was clipped by 6 bases and J by 2 bases; unmatched bases: 4. The CDR3 is 14 residues long. The CDR3 here is CASSDRVGNQPQHF. DNA for the CDR3: TGTGCCAGCAGCGACAGGGTCGGCAATCAGCCCCAGCATTTT.

This clonotype was seen a few times. The V call is TRBV5-1, the J call TRBJ2-7; TRBD1 matches 11 bases. The CDR3 extends over 14 amino acids. Trimming took 4 bases from V and 4 from J; bases not matched to a gene: 4. Looked up from germline, CDR1 is SGHRS and CDR2 is YFSETQ. The CDR3 spells CASSPDRGLYEQYF. As DNA, the CDR3 is TGCGCCAGCAGCCCGGACAGGGGGCTATACGAGCAGTACTTC.

The J gene is TRBJ1-1, the V gene TRBV20-1, with D perhaps matching TRBD1 (5 bases). The CDR3 is made up of 12 amino acids. Germline V lookup: CDR1 DFQATT, CDR2 SNEGSKA (reference sequence). Trimming took 6 bases from V and 1 from J, leaving 9 bases between them. CDR3 coding DNA: TGCAGTGCAAAAACAGGGAACACTGAAGCTTTCTTT. Its translation is CSAKTGNTEAFF.

CDR3 sequence (DNA): TGTGCCAGCAGGAATGAGAACTTCCGGGACAGTTCCTACGAGCAGTACTTC. It translates to CASRNENFRDSSYEQYF. The chain employs TRBV7-2 and TRBJ2-7; the match to TRBD1 covers 7 bases. CDR3 length: 17 residues. Germline CDR1 and CDR2: SGHTA and FQGNSA. The V and J ends lost 6 bases and 1 base, in that order; junction bases with no gene match: 15.